The source of this TCR beta chain is a study of T-cell memory formation after mild COVID-19. Study in general: Most TCR clusters belonged to a single donor. General study findings and limits: Some responding clones appeared in pre-infection memory, suggesting cross-reactive memory joined. Most CD4+ clones that shrank were in CM and EM, while CD8+ ones turned up in EMRA.

Points on this clonotype: Antigen specificity is unknown.

TCRdb reprocessed the 5' RACE reads with MiXCR, giving one entry per CDR3 protein. The sample contains fewer than 600,000 distinct CDR3 sequences, less than 25% of which appear only once. CDR1 is MNHEY, CDR2 SMNVEV, per germline (reference sequence). The germline V and J ends were trimmed by 6 bases and 2 bases, with 14 bases remaining between them. The CDR3 consists of 16 residues. The source material was PBMCs or a T cell subset sorted from them (not recorded which). The V gene is TRBV27, the J gene TRBJ1-6; TRBD1 might be the D (6 bases). The sequence was obtained from an adult woman who had mild COVID-19 (a few samples of this study predate the infection). Cell type and time point are not known. The CDR3 DNA is TGTGCCAGCAGGAACAGGGAGACGCCCTATAATTCACCCCTCCACTTT. Amino acid sequence: CASRNRETPYNSPLHF.